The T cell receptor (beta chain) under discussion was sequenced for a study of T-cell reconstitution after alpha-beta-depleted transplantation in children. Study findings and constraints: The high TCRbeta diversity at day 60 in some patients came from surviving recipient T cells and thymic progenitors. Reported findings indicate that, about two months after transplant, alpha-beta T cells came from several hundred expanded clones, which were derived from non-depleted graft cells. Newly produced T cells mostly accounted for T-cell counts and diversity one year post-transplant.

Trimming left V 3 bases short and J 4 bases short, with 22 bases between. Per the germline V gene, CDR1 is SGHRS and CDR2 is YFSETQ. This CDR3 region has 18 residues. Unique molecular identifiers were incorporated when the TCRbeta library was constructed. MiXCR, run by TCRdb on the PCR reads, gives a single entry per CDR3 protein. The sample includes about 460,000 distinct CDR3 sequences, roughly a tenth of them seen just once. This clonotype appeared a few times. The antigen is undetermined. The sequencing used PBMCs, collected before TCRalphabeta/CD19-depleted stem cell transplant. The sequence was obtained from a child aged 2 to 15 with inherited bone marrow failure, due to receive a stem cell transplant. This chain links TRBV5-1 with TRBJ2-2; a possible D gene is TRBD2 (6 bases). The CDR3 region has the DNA TGCGCCAGCAGCTCGAACCCCCAGGGACTCGGAAGCACCGGGGAGCTGTTTTTT. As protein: CASSSNPQGLGSTGELFF.